This T cell receptor beta chain was sequenced during a study of T cell responses to AZD1222 COVID-19 vaccine. About this clone: No antigen is known for it.

General study results and limits: Spike-wide coverage was observed for vaccine-associated CD4 TCRs, with dominant responses at 160-218 and 743-854. Receipt of two AZD1222 doses was followed by a rise in Spike-specific TCR breadth and depth. White British donors predominated, females outnumbered males, and clonal diversity was possibly underestimated. Baseline antibody screening turned up just 6 or 7 seropositive AZD1222 recipients.

Here immunoSEQ multiplex PCR was the method, and the copy in TCRdb shows in-frame clones only, minus some. This sample has about 120,000 clones, with 90% found just once. The CDR3 is 14 amino acids. Per the germline V gene, CDR1 is KGHSH and CDR2 is LQKENI. Trimming at V came to 6 bases and at J to 4 bases, leaving 4 bases not matched to a gene. This clonotype was obtained from an adult who received the MenACWY meningococcal vaccine as a control. The chain combines TRBV18 with TRBJ2-2, with 8 bases identical to TRBD1. The input for sequencing was peripheral blood, taken 28 days after the second dose of the MenACWY control vaccine. In nucleotides, the CDR3 is TGTGCCAGCTCGACAGGGGATTTCACCGGGGAGCTGTTTTTT. Translating it yields CASSTGDFTGELFF. Looking up the rest from reference TRBV18 and TRBJ2-2 gives the full variable domain: NAGVMQNPRHLVRRRGQEARLRCSPMKGHSHVYWYRQLPEEGLKFMVYLQKENIIDESGMPKERFSAEFPKEGPSILRIQQVVRGDSAAYFCASSTGDFTGELFFGEGSRLTVL.